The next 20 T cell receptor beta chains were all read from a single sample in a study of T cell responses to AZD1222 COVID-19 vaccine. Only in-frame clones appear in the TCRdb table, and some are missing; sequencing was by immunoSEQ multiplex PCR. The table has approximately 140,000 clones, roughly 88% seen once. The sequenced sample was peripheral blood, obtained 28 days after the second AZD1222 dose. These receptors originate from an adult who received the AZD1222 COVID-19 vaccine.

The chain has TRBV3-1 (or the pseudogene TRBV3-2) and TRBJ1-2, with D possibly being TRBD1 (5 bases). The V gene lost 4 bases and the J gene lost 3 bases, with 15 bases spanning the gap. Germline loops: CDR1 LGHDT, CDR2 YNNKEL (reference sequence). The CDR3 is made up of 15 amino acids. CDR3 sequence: CASSPSGGWHYGYTF. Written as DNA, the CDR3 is TGTGCCAGCAGCCCCAGCGGGGGTTGGCACTATGGCTACACCTTC.

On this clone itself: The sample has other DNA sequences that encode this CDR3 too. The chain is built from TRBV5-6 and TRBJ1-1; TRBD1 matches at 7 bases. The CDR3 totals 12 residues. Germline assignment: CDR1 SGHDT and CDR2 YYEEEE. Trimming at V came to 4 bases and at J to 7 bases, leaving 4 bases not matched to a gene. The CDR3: CASSPGTDEAFF. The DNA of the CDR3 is TGTGCCAGCAGCCCGGGGACAGATGAAGCTTTCTTT.

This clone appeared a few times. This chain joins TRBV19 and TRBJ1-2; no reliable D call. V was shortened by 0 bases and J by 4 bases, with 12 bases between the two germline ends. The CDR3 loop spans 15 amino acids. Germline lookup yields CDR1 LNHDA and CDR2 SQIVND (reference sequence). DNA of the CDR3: TGTGCCAGTAGTATAGATCCTCGGCAGTTCTATGGCTACACCTTC. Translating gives CASSIDPRQFYGYTF.

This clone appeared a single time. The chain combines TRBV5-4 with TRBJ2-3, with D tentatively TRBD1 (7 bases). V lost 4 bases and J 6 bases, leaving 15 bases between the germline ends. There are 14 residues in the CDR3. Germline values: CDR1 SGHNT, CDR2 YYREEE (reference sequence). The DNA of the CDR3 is TGTGCCAGCAGCCTGAGACAGGGAGGCGATACGCAGTATTTT. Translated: CASSLRQGGDTQYF.

CDR3 in amino acids: CASSQGAGQGWQPQHF. The CDR3 DNA reads as TGCGCCAGCAGCCAAGGGGCGGGGCAGGGATGGCAGCCCCAGCATTTT. The V and J genes are TRBV4-1 and TRBJ1-5, with D perhaps matching TRBD1 (5 bases). The germline V gene has CDR1 MGHRA and CDR2 YSYEKL. CDR3 length: 16 residues. V was pared by 1 base and J by 7 bases, with 17 bases between.

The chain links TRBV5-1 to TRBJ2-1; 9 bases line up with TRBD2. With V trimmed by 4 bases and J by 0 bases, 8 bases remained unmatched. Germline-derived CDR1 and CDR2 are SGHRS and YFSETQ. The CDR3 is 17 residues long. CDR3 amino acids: CASSGGTSRSSYNEQFF. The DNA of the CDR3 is TGCGCCAGCAGCGGCGGGACTAGCCGTAGCTCCTACAATGAGCAGTTCTTC. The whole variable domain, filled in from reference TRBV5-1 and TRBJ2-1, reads KAGVTQTPRYLIKTRGQQVTLSCSPISGHRSVSWYQQTPGQGLQFLFEYFSETQRNKGNFPGRFSGRQFSNSRSEMNVSTLELGDSALYLCASSGGTSRSSYNEQFFGPGTRLTVL.

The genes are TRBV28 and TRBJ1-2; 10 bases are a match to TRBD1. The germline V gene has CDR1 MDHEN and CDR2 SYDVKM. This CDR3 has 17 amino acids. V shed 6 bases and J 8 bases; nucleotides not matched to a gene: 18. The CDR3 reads CASRRRNGQGVVSGYTF. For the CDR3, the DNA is TGTGCCAGCAGAAGAAGGAACGGACAGGGGGTAGTCAGCGGCTACACCTTC.

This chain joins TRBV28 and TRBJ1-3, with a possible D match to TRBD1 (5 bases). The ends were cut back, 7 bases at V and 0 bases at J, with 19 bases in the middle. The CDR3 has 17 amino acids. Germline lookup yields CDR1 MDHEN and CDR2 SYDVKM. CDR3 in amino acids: CASTVGRGIISGNTIYF. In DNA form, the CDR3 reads TGTGCCAGCACCGTTGGGCGGGGCATTATCTCTGGAAACACCATATATTTT.

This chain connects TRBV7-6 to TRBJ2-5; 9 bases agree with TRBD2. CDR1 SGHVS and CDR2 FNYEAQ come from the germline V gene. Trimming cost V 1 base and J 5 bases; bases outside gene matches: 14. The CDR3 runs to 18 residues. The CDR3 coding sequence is TGTGCCAGCAGCTTAGGGAAATTGACTAGCGGTAGAATGGAGACCCAGTACTTC. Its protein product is CASSLGKLTSGRMETQYF. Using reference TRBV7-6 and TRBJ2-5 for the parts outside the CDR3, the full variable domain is GAGVSQSPRYKVTKRGQDVALRCDPISGHVSLYWYRQALGQGPEFLTYFNYEAQQDKSGLPNDRFSAERPEGSISTLTIQRTEQRDSAMYRCASSLGKLTSGRMETQYFGPGTRLLVL.

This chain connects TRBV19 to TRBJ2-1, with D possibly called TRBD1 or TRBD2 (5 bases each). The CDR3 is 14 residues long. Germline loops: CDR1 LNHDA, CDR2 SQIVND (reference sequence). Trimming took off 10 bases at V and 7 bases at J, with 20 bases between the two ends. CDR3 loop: CATTLGALGNEQFF. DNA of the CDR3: TGTGCCACCACGCTCGGGGCATTAGGTAATGAGCAGTTCTTC.

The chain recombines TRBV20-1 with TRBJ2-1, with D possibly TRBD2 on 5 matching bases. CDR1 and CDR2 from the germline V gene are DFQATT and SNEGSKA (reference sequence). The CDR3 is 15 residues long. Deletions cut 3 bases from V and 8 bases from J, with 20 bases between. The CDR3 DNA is TGCAGTGCTAGTGTAGGCAGCCGGCAGGAGGATGAGCAGTTCTTC. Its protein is CSASVGSRQEDEQFF.

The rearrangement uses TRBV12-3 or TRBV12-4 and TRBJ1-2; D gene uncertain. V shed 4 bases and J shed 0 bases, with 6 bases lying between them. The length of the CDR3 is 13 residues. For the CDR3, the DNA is TGTGCCAGCAGTTCAGGAGCTAACTATGGCTACACCTTC. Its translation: CASSSGANYGYTF.

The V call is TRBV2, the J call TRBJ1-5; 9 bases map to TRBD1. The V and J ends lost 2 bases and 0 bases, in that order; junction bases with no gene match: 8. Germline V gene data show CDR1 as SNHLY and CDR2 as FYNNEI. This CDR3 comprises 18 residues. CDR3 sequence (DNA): TGTGCCAGCAGTGAACAAGGGACAGGGACCCATAGCAATCAGCCCCAGCATTTT. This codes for CASSEQGTGTHSNQPQHF.

For the CDR3, the DNA is TGTGCCAGCAGGGGACTGGGGGGGAACACAGATACGCAGTATTTT. It is translated as CASRGLGGNTDTQYF. The V gene is TRBV28, the J gene TRBJ2-3, with 7 bases lining up with TRBD2. With V trimmed by 6 bases and J by 2 bases, 8 bases remained unmatched. The CDR3 is made up of 15 amino acids. Germline-derived CDR1 and CDR2 are MDHEN and SYDVKM.

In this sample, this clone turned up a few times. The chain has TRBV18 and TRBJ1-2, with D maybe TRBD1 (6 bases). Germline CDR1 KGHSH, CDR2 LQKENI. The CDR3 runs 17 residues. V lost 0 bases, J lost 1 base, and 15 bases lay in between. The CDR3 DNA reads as TGTGCCAGCTCACCACCCATTGGCAGGGGAAATAACTATGGCTACACCTTC. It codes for CASSPPIGRGNNYGYTF. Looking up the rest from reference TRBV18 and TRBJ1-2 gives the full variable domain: NAGVMQNPRHLVRRRGQEARLRCSPMKGHSHVYWYRQLPEEGLKFMVYLQKENIIDESGMPKERFSAEFPKEGPSILRIQQVVRGDSAAYFCASSPPIGRGNNYGYTFGSGTRLTVV.

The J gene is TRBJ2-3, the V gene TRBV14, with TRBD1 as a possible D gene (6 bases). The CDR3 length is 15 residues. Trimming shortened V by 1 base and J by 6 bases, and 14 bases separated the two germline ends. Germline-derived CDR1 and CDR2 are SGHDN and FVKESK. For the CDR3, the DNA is TGTGCCAGCAGCCAAGTCCCCAACAGGGTTGATACGCAGTATTTT. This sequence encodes CASSQVPNRVDTQYF. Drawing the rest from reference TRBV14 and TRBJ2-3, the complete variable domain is EAGVTQFPSHSVIEKGQTVTLRCDPISGHDNLYWYRRVMGKEIKFLLHFVKESKQDESGMPNNRFLAERTGGTYSTLKVQPAELEDSGVYFCASSQVPNRVDTQYFGPGTRLTVL.

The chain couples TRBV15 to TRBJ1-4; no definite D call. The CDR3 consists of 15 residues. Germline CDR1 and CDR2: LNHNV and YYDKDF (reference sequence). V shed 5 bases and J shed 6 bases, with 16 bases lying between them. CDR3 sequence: CATSSDTLGDEKLFF. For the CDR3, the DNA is TGTGCCACCAGCTCCGATACATTGGGCGATGAAAAACTGTTTTTT. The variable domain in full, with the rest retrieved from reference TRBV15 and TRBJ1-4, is DAMVIQNPRYQVTQFGKPVTLSCSQTLNHNVMYWYQQKSSQAPKLLFHYYDKDFNNEADTPDNFQSRRPNTSFCFLDIRSPGLGDTAMYLCATSSDTLGDEKLFFGSGTQLSVL.

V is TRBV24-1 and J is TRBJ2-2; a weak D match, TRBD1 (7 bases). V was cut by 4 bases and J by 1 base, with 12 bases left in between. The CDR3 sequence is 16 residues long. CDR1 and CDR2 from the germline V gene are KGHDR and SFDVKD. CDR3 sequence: CATSDRGAGNTGELFF. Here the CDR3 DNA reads TGTGCCACCAGTGACAGGGGGGCTGGGAACACCGGGGAGCTGTTTTTT.

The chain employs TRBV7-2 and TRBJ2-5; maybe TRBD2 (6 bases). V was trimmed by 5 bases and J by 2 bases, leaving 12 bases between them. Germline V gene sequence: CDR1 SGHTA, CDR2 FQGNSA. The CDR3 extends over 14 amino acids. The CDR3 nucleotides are TGTGCCAGCAGCCCGGGGGTAGCGCAAGAGACCCAGTACTTC. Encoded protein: CASSPGVAQETQYF.

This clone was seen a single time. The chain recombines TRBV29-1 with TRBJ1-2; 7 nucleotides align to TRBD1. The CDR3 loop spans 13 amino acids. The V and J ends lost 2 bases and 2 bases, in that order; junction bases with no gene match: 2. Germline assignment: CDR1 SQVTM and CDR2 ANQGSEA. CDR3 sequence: CSVETGQNYGYTF. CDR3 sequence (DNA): TGCAGCGTTGAAACGGGACAGAACTATGGCTACACCTTC. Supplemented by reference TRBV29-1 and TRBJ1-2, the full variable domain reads SAVISQKPSRDICQRGTSLTIQCQVDSQVTMMFWYRQQPGQSLTLIATANQGSEATYESGFVIDKFPISRPNLTFSTLTVSNMSPEDSSIYLCSVETGQNYGYTFGSGTRLTVV.